This T cell receptor (beta chain) was obtained from a study of STAT5B mutations in CD4+ large granular lymphocyte leukemia. Concerning this clone: The antigen remains undetermined.

Study results and caveats: No patients shared main leukemic clonotypes, though around 24% appeared at low frequency elsewhere.

Generated by immunoSEQ multiplex PCR, the TCRdb table keeps only in-frame clones and is missing some. The sample lists roughly 38,000 clones; about 80% were seen once. Trimming took 5 bases from V and 1 from J, leaving 11 bases between them. The V gene's germline CDR1 is SGHAT and CDR2 FQNNGV. The CDR3 length is 14 residues. The sample comprised CD4+ T cells from blood buffy coats. The receptor was isolated from a human donor in good health. The chain is built from TRBV11-2 and TRBJ2-5; D gene uncertain. In nucleotides, the CDR3 is TGTGCCAGCAGCCCTCTTGCATTCCAAGAGACCCAGTACTTC. This codes for CASSPLAFQETQYF.